This entry features one T cell receptor beta chain sequence. The antigen is undetermined. These data are taken from a study of response to subunit inactivated influenza vaccine. General study results and limits: Researchers suggested that each seasonal influenza vaccination recruits few new T cells.

CDR3 length: 16 residues. Germline assignment: CDR1 MNHEY and CDR2 SVGEGT. J was trimmed by 7 bases and V by 5 bases; bases with no gene match: 7. One entry per CDR3 protein results from TCRdb running MiXCR on the RT-PCR reads. The table includes about 480,000 distinct CDR3 sequences, about 25% detected once. The sequence came from a man aged 50-60 years who received an inactivated influenza vaccine. The source was CD4+ T cells sorted from PBMCs, collected 5 days after vaccination. The genes are TRBV6-2 or TRBV6-3 and TRBJ2-1; 14 positions match TRBD2. In nucleotides, the CDR3 is TGTGCCAGCAGTGACAAGGGACTAGCGGGAGTAAATGAGCAGTTCTTC. Translation: CASSDKGLAGVNEQFF.